This T cell receptor (beta chain) was captured in a study of blood T cell repertoires in COVID-19. The wider study: Acute-phase and convalescent COVID-19 samples originated in the United States, Italy and Spain. From T cells, B-cell-depleted T cells, or PBMCs came the material, which was cDNA or gDNA.

Authors' data handling: Cell counts per sample came from amplifying reference gene primers. Profiled with immunoSEQ multiplex PCR; TCRdb holds only in-frame clones, not every one. The DNA was the basis for D and trimming; V, J and clone size are from that table. Among fewer than 200,000 clones, 80% were seen once, and the ten largest hold about 7%. This clone was counted a few times. The sample consisted of peripheral blood. This receptor was identified in a man in his 60s with acute or convalescent COVID-19.

CDR3 DNA sequence: TGTGCCAGCAGCGTAGGTCCAGGGGCCACAAATTCACCCCTCCACTTT. Encoded protein: CASSVGPGATNSPLHF. The genes are TRBV9 and TRBJ1-6, with a weak D call TRBD1 (6 bases). There are 16 residues in the CDR3. Trimming shortened V by 0 bases and J by 7 bases, and 14 bases separated the two germline ends. Per the germline V gene, CDR1 is SGDLS and CDR2 is YYNGEE.